This TCR beta chain was identified in a study of OX40 agonist ivuxolimab in advanced cancers. Assay used: immunoSEQ multiplex PCR; TCRdb lists only in-frame clones, some missing. The repertoire holds 98,000 or so clones, with 80% to 90% as singletons. Germline CDR1 SGHDT, CDR2 YYEEEE. Trimming stripped 4 bases from V and 0 bases from J, with 17 bases between. CDR3 length: 16 residues. The TCR sequence derives from an adult with an advanced solid tumor such as melanoma, head and neck, liver or kidney cancer. The material sequenced was CD4+ or CD8+ T cells sorted from blood, taken in a trial of the OX40 agonist ivuxolimab. The chain carries TRBV5-6 and TRBJ2-7; tentative D call: TRBD2 (6 bases). The CDR3 spells CASSLVGSDYSYEQYF. For the CDR3, the DNA is TGTGCCAGCAGCCTGGTCGGGTCGGACTACTCCTACGAGCAGTACTTC.